The 4 T cell receptor beta chains in this list originate from one sample, sequenced in a study of shared clonotypes between healthy human individuals. Naive CD8 cells lacked CD45RO and underwent positive selection for CCR7, leaving out terminally differentiated effector memory CD45RA+ cells. Here immunoSEQ multiplex PCR was the method, and the copy in TCRdb shows in-frame clones only, minus some. The data show approximately 1.9 million clones, just under 95% seen once. The sample was naive CD8+ T cells from PBMCs. Receptor source: a young man in good health. Some clones in this sample may be carry-over from other donors' samples.

This chain uses TRBV10-2 with TRBJ2-1; 12 positions agree with TRBD2. Germline-derived CDR1 and CDR2 are WSHSY and SAAADI. Trimming at V came to 5 bases and at J to 3 bases, leaving 2 bases not matched to a gene. The length of the CDR3 is 15 residues. The CDR3 region has the DNA TGCGCCAGCAGTCTAGCGGGAGGGAACTACAATGAGCAGTTCTTC. This codes for CASSLAGGNYNEQFF.

The chain links TRBV27 to TRBJ2-7; a weak D match, TRBD2 (5 bases). CDR1 and CDR2 (germline): MNHEY, SMNVEV (reference sequence). Trimming cost V 0 bases and J 5 bases, with 14 bases left between them. This CDR3 spans 15 amino acids. CDR3 sequence reads: CASSLSYSGRDEQYF. As DNA, the CDR3 is TGTGCCAGCAGTTTATCGTACAGCGGCCGCGACGAGCAGTACTTC.

The chain employs TRBV18 and TRBJ2-7; a weak D match, TRBD1 (5 bases). The CDR3 totals 13 residues. Trimming pared 6 bases from V and 7 bases from J, leaving 16 bases between. CDR1 is KGHSH, CDR2 LQKENI, per germline. CDR3 in DNA: TGTGCCAGCTCTCACGTCAGGGTTGGGGAGCAGTACTTC. Protein product: CASSHVRVGEQYF. Based on the CDR3 plus reference TRBV18 and TRBJ2-7, the full variable domain is NAGVMQNPRHLVRRRGQEARLRCSPMKGHSHVYWYRQLPEEGLKFMVYLQKENIIDESGMPKERFSAEFPKEGPSILRIQQVVRGDSAAYFCASSHVRVGEQYFGPGTRLTVT.

The V gene is TRBV6-5, the J gene TRBJ1-1, with 7 positions matching TRBD1. The CDR3 totals 14 residues. V lost 4 bases, J lost 2 bases, and 4 bases stayed unmatched. CDR1 is MNHEY, CDR2 SVGAGI, per germline. The CDR3 loop is CASSSDRSNTEAFF. The DNA for the CDR3 is TGTGCCAGCAGTTCGGACAGGTCCAACACTGAAGCTTTCTTT.